The 28 T cell receptor beta chains below were found in one sample sequenced in a study of CD8 T cells in Susac syndrome. When the RNA was reverse transcribed, random hexamers were used with an input of about 0.5 to 1 ug. MiXCR, applied by TCRdb to the immunoSEQ multiplex PCR reads, yields one record per CDR3 protein. The repertoire holds some 110,000 distinct CDR3 sequences, approximately 93% seen once, with roughly 0.31% in the top ten. Sequenced input: CD8+ T cells from PBMCs. The source of these receptors is a human donor with multiple sclerosis.

This clonotype showed up just a few times. The chain links TRBV6-5 to TRBJ2-5, with 9 bases that match TRBD2. The V and J ends lost 4 bases and 2 bases, in that order; junction bases with no gene match: 17. Per the germline V gene, CDR1 is MNHEY and CDR2 is SVGAGI. The CDR3 has 19 amino acids. The CDR3 region is CASSSRRASGKARQETQYF. CDR3 sequence (DNA): TGTGCCAGCAGTTCCAGGAGGGCTAGCGGGAAGGCTAGGCAAGAGACCCAGTACTTC.

The chain employs TRBV7-8 and TRBJ2-5; D is unresolved. CDR1 and CDR2 from the germline V gene are SGHVS and FQNEAQ. This CDR3 contains 12 residues. V gave up 3 bases and J gave up 3 bases, with 5 bases separating them. The CDR3 spells CASSFGEETQYF. In DNA, the CDR3 is TGTGCCAGCAGCTTTGGTGAAGAGACCCAGTACTTC.

This chain links TRBV25-1 with TRBJ2-3, with 12 bases that match TRBD2. From germline, CDR1 is MGHDK and CDR2 SYGVNS. J gave up 2 bases and V 2 bases, and 2 bases lay outside the gene matches. CDR3 size: 16 residues. CDR3 in DNA: TGTGCCAGCAGTGAACTAGCGGGGGGGCCCACAGATACGCAGTATTTT. As protein: CASSELAGGPTDTQYF.

The J gene is TRBJ1-2, the V gene TRBV29-1; unclear D gene. V was trimmed by 3 bases and J by 4 bases, leaving 9 bases between them. Per the germline V gene, CDR1 is SQVTM and CDR2 is ANQGSEA. The CDR3 consists of 12 residues. As DNA, the CDR3 is TGCAGCGTTGAGACGGGAGGCTATGGCTACACCTTC. Its protein product is CSVETGGYGYTF.

This chain links TRBV27 with TRBJ2-2, with 9 bases matching TRBD2. CDR3 length: 15 residues. The V and J ends lost 10 bases and 3 bases, in that order; junction bases with no gene match: 9. Germline CDR1 reads MNHEY; CDR2 reads SMNVEV (reference sequence). CDR3 DNA sequence: TGTGCCACCAGACTAGCGGCGGGGCACACCGGGGAGCTGTTTTTT. Translating it yields CATRLAAGHTGELFF.

This rearrangement joins TRBV15 to TRBJ2-2; D is possibly TRBD1 or TRBD2 (5 bases each). The V and J ends lost 0 bases and 6 bases respectively, with 11 bases between them. The CDR3 loop spans 15 amino acids. Germline CDR1 LNHNV, CDR2 YYDKDF (reference sequence). CDR3 bases: TGTGCCACCAGCAGAGATCATCGGGGCGCCGGGGAGCTGTTTTTT. It specifies CATSRDHRGAGELFF.

The gene calls are TRBV19 and TRBJ1-4; D remains ambiguous. The V end lost 6 bases, the J end lost 0 bases, and 14 bases lay between the germline ends. This CDR3 has 16 residues. CDR1 and CDR2 (germline): LNHDA, SQIVND (reference sequence). CDR3 sequence reads: CASSPTRIATNEKLFF. The DNA of the CDR3 is TGTGCCAGTAGCCCCACGCGGATTGCAACTAATGAAAAACTGTTTTTT.

The count of this clonotype is one. This chain connects TRBV20-1 to TRBJ2-3; D is undetermined. Looked up from germline, CDR1 is DFQATT and CDR2 is SNEGSKA (reference sequence). The CDR3 loop spans 16 amino acids. V was clipped by 7 bases and J by 0 bases, with 20 bases between them. CDR3 sequence reads: CSDGLRPTTSTDTQYF. As DNA, the CDR3 is TGCAGTGATGGCCTCCGCCCGACCACTAGCACAGATACGCAGTATTTT.

DNA of the CDR3: TGCGCCAGCAATGGAGAGACCCAGTACTTC. Translated, it gives CASNGETQYF. The chain couples TRBV4-1 to TRBJ2-5, with D hard to call. The CDR3 is 10 amino acids. Trimming shortened V by 7 bases and J by 4 bases, and 4 bases separated the two germline ends. The V gene's germline CDR1 is MGHRA and CDR2 YSYEKL.

This clonotype came up once. The V and J genes are TRBV5-6 and TRBJ2-7; maybe TRBD2 (6 bases). The ends were cut back, 5 bases at V and 3 bases at J, with 9 bases in the middle. The CDR3 length is 12 residues. Germline CDR1 and CDR2: SGHDT and YYEEEE. The CDR3 DNA is TGTGCCAGCAGTCGGCGGGGCTACGAGCAGTACGTC. It specifies CASSRRGYEQYV.

This clonotype appeared a few times. CDR3 amino acids: CASSEDLSSYNEQFF. The CDR3 nucleotides read TGTGCCAGCAGTGAAGATCTGAGCTCCTACAATGAGCAGTTCTTC. The chain carries TRBV6-1 and TRBJ2-1; D is unclear. CDR1 and CDR2 (germline): MNHNS, SASEGT. The length of the CDR3 is 15 residues. V was cut by 1 base and J by 0 bases, with 7 bases left in between.

The chain couples TRBV13 to TRBJ2-3; a weak D match, TRBD2 (6 bases). The germline gives CDR1 PRHDT, CDR2 FYEKMQ (reference sequence). Trimming took off 7 bases at V and 4 bases at J, with 9 bases between the two ends. The CDR3 consists of 12 residues. CDR3 nucleotides: TGTGCCAGCACAACGGGGGCAGATACGCAGTATTTT. It codes for CASTTGADTQYF.

Here the CDR3 DNA reads TGCAGCGTTGGTGAGGGGGCGGGGATGGATCAGCCCCAGCATTTT. As protein: CSVGEGAGMDQPQHF. The chain combines TRBV29-1 with TRBJ1-5; 7 nucleotides match TRBD1. This CDR3 region has 15 residues. Germline loops: CDR1 SQVTM, CDR2 ANQGSEA. With 4 bases clipped from V and 5 bases from J, the junction kept 11 bases outside the gene matches. The full variable domain, its missing parts supplied by reference TRBV29-1 and TRBJ1-5, is SAVISQKPSRDICQRGTSLTIQCQVDSQVTMMFWYRQQPGQSLTLIATANQGSEATYESGFVIDKFPISRPNLTFSTLTVSNMSPEDSSIYLCSVGEGAGMDQPQHFGDGTRLSIL.

V is TRBV12-3 or TRBV12-4 and J is TRBJ2-7; D might be TRBD1 (5 bases). The CDR3 is 13 amino acids. V gave up 1 base and J gave up 2 bases, with 6 bases separating them. The CDR3 reads CASSLGQTYEQYV. The DNA of the CDR3 is TGTGCCAGCAGTTTAGGACAGACCTACGAGCAGTACGTC.

The genes are TRBV12-3 or TRBV12-4 and TRBJ2-1; maybe TRBD2 (6 bases). V lost 5 bases to trimming and J lost 6 bases, with 14 bases between them. There are 14 residues in the CDR3. The CDR3 reads CASSPTRRVNEQFF. The CDR3 DNA sequence: TGTGCCAGCAGTCCCACCCGGAGGGTCAATGAGCAGTTCTTC.

This chain links TRBV7-2 with TRBJ1-5, with no clear D. The length of the CDR3 is 12 residues. Germline V gene data show CDR1 as SGHTA and CDR2 as FQGNSA. The CDR3 reads CDGKLSNQPQHF. The CDR3 bases are TGTGATGGAAAACTTAGCAATCAGCCCCAGCATTTT.

The chain joins TRBV27 to TRBJ1-2; 8 bases line up with TRBD1. CDR3 length: 12 residues. Trimming took 6 bases from V and 4 from J; bases not matched to a gene: 1. Germline V gene lookup returns CDR1 MNHEY and CDR2 SMNVEV (reference sequence). DNA for the CDR3: TGTGCCAGCAGGACAGGGGCCTATGGCTACACCTTC. It is translated as CASRTGAYGYTF.

The rearrangement links TRBV27 to TRBJ2-7, with 8 bases that match TRBD1. Unmatched junction bases numbered 6, after V lost 5 bases and J lost 3 bases. Germline CDR1 reads MNHEY; CDR2 reads SMNVEV (reference sequence). This CDR3 contains 14 residues. CDR3 coding DNA: TGTGCCAGCAGTGTCAGGGGGCGCATCTACGAGCAGTACTTC. It yields the protein CASSVRGRIYEQYF.

The CDR3 sequence is CASSPPAGETDTQYF. CDR3 sequence (DNA): TGTGCCAGCAGCCCTCCAGCGGGGGAAACAGATACGCAGTATTTT. The J gene is TRBJ2-3, the V gene TRBV7-3; 8 bases align to TRBD2. Unmatched junction bases numbered 7, after V lost 5 bases and J lost 3 bases. Germline lookup yields CDR1 SGHTA and CDR2 FQGTGA. This CDR3 comprises 15 residues.

The chain uses TRBV12-3 or TRBV12-4 and TRBJ2-5; D is ambiguous. The germline V and J ends were trimmed by 4 bases and 4 bases, with 10 bases remaining between them. This CDR3 has 13 amino acids. DNA of the CDR3: TGTGCCAGCAGTTACCATGGTAGAGAGACCCAGTACTTC. Translation: CASSYHGRETQYF.

The rearrangement joins TRBV5-1 to TRBJ2-7; D unresolved. The V end lost 0 bases, the J end lost 2 bases, and 6 bases lay between the germline ends. This CDR3 has 13 amino acids. Germline values: CDR1 SGHRS, CDR2 YFSETQ. The CDR3 bases are TGCGCCAGCAGCTTGGGACGAGCCTACGAGCAGTACGTC. Translated: CASSLGRAYEQYV.

This clonotype was counted a single time. The CDR3 region is CASSSGQGVPLHF. CDR3 in DNA: TGTGCCAGCAGTTCGGGACAGGGGGTACCCCTCCACTTT. V gene TRBV12-3 or TRBV12-4 combines with J gene TRBJ1-6; 11 nucleotides match TRBD1. V lost 4 bases and J lost 12; bases outside the gene matches: 2. There are 13 residues in the CDR3.

V is TRBV7-9 and J is TRBJ1-2; tentatively, D is TRBD1 (5 bases). V was shortened by 5 bases and J by 0 bases, with 10 bases between the two germline ends. Germline V gene lookup returns CDR1 SEHNR and CDR2 FQNEAQ (reference sequence). The CDR3 extends over 14 amino acids. The CDR3 spells CASSREGSNYGYTF. The CDR3 nucleotides read TGTGCCAGCAGCCGCGAGGGGTCTAACTATGGCTACACCTTC.

In this sample, this clonotype turned up once. The chain links TRBV11-2 to TRBJ2-7; unclear D gene. Trimming pared 4 bases from V and 0 bases from J, leaving 10 bases between. Germline assignment: CDR1 SGHAT and CDR2 FQNNGV. The CDR3 covers 14 residues. The CDR3 DNA is TGTGCCAGCAGCTACGGATGGAGCTCCTACGAGCAGTACGTC. Translation gives CASSYGWSSYEQYV.

The CDR3 nucleotides read TGTGCCAGCAGCTCCCCCCTAACAGGGAACCATGAGCAGTTCTTC. Translated, it gives CASSSPLTGNHEQFF. The chain uses TRBV7-9 and TRBJ2-1; TRBD1 might be the D (6 bases). V was pared by 4 bases and J by 8 bases, with 18 bases between. CDR3 length: 15 amino acids. Looked up from germline, CDR1 is SEHNR and CDR2 is FQNEAQ (reference sequence).

The chain joins TRBV6-5 to TRBJ2-3, with 12 bases aligning to TRBD1. The CDR3 is made up of 14 amino acids. Per the germline V gene, CDR1 is MNHEY and CDR2 is SVGAGI. J lost 6 bases, V lost 8 bases, and 6 bases had no gene match. The CDR3 here is CASGDRGPEDTQYF. The CDR3 DNA reads as TGTGCCAGCGGGGACAGGGGGCCCGAGGATACGCAGTATTTT.

This clonotype was found a few times. V usage is TRBV5-1 and J usage is TRBJ2-5; TRBD1 is a possible D gene (5 bases). Per the germline V gene, CDR1 is SGHRS and CDR2 is YFSETQ. There are 14 residues in the CDR3. V lost 0 bases and J lost 1, with 7 bases in between. CDR3 DNA: TGCGCCAGCAGCTTGGAGGACATCCAAGAGACCCAGTACTTC. It codes for CASSLEDIQETQYF.

The chain employs TRBV13 and TRBJ2-5; TRBD2 matches 8 bases. The germline CDR1 and CDR2 sequences are PRHDT and FYEKMQ (reference sequence). V shed 6 bases, J shed 5 bases, and the junction held 8 bases outside the gene matches. The CDR3 is 14 amino acids. DNA of the CDR3: TGTGCCAGCAGTCGCCGGACTAGCCGGGAGACCCAGTACTTC. This gives the protein CASSRRTSRETQYF.